Presented here are 5 T cell receptor beta chains from one specimen sequenced in a study of blood T cells in healthy people across ages. Together with a sample-barcoded 5' primer, a J-beta primer mix was included in a second PCR lasting roughly 6 to 12 cycles. TCRdb reprocessed the 5' RACE reads with MiXCR, giving one entry per CDR3 protein. The sample lists 800,000 or so distinct CDR3 sequences; approximately 25% were seen once. The same sample was also studied in work on T cells of mothers and their children.

The source material was blood. Receptors were obtained from a boy between 10 and 17 years old in good health.

V usage is TRBV20-1 and J usage is TRBJ1-1; 8 nucleotides align to TRBD1. V lost 5 bases, J lost 0 bases, and 8 bases stayed unmatched. This CDR3 spans 15 amino acids. Per germline, CDR1 DFQATT and CDR2 SNEGSKA (reference sequence). CDR3 region: CSAFPGQGMNTEAFF. The CDR3 DNA reads as TGCAGTGCTTTTCCAGGACAGGGAATGAACACTGAAGCTTTCTTT.

The chain recombines TRBV29-1 with TRBJ2-5; TRBD1 matches at 8 bases. The CDR3 is 12 residues long. V gave up 6 bases and J gave up 4 bases; unmatched junction bases: 4. Germline V lookup: CDR1 SQVTM, CDR2 ANQGSEA. The CDR3 sequence is CSVSTGGETQYF. The CDR3 nucleotides read TGCAGCGTGAGCACAGGGGGAGAGACCCAGTACTTC. Filled out from reference TRBV29-1 and TRBJ2-5, the complete variable domain reads SAVISQKPSRDICQRGTSLTIQCQVDSQVTMMFWYRQQPGQSLTLIATANQGSEATYESGFVIDKFPISRPNLTFSTLTVSNMSPEDSSIYLCSVSTGGETQYFGPGTRLLVL.

The J gene is TRBJ2-1, the V gene TRBV29-1, with TRBD2 matching 7 bases. Germline assignment: CDR1 SQVTM and CDR2 ANQGSEA. The CDR3 spans 15 residues. V lost 2 bases to trimming and J lost 0 bases; unmatched junction nucleotides: 4. The CDR3 DNA sequence: TGCAGCGTTGAACCGCTAGCGGACTCCTACAATGAGCAGTTCTTC. Amino acids: CSVEPLADSYNEQFF.

This clonotype appeared a few times. One end of the junction fails to match germline, which may point to a read error. This sequence joins TRBV12-3 or TRBV12-4 and TRBJ2-5, with D perhaps TRBD1 (6 bases). The CDR3 contains 16 residues. The CDR3 DNA reads as TGTACCAGCAGTTTAGGGCCGGGACACAACCAAGAGACCCAGTACTTC. The encoded protein is CTSSLGPGHNQETQYF.

There are a few counts of this clonotype. V and J are TRBV3-1 and TRBJ1-6; D gene unclear. V was shortened by 1 base and J by 14 bases, with 18 bases between the two germline ends. Per the germline V gene, CDR1 is LGHDT and CDR2 is YNNKEL (reference sequence). The CDR3 consists of 15 residues. CDR3 region: CASSQGRGRRSSLHF. As DNA, the CDR3 is TGTGCCAGCAGCCAAGGTCGCGGTAGGCGTAGTTCCCTCCACTTT.